These T cell receptor beta chains were read from a single sample in a study of blood T cell repertoires in COVID-19. The repertoire was sequenced with immunoSEQ multiplex PCR; TCRdb's copy has only in-frame clones and lacks some. The sample lists about 300,000 clones; roughly 90% were seen once. The sequenced sample was peripheral blood. The receptor set was obtained from a man in his late teens or twenties who had recovered from COVID-19. Each CDR3 is given with its conserved first and last residue. D genes are given only for firm matches. Some rows have no size entry. The others give once, few or many, or a class for an expanded clone.

TRBV19	-	-	TRBJ1-5	CASSMFRERSNQPQHF	TGTGCCAGTAGTATGTTCCGCGAAAGAAGCAATCAGCCCCAGCATTTT
TRBV2	TRBD2	once	TRBJ2-2	CASSETSGRGAGELFF	TGTGCCAGCAGTGAGACTAGCGGGAGGGGAGCCGGGGAGCTGTTTTTT
TRBV4-3	TRBD1	few	TRBJ2-7	CASSQVGTGGREQYF	TGCGCCAGCAGCCAAGTAGGGACAGGGGGACGCGAGCAGTACTTC
TRBV6-1	TRBD2	-	TRBJ2-1	CASSERSTGGYNEQFF	TGTGCCAGCAGTGAAAGATCGACGGGGGGGTACAATGAGCAGTTCTTC
TRBV7-9	TRBD2	-	TRBJ2-7	CASSAGGPLFEQYF	TGTGCCAGCAGCGCGGGAGGCCCCCTCTTCGAGCAGTACTTC
TRBV7-2	-	-	TRBJ2-2	CASSLSTGLGGELFF	TGTGCCAGCAGCTTATCTACAGGGCTCGGCGGGGAGCTGTTTTTT
TRBV6-2/TRBV6-3	TRBD1	-	TRBJ1-2	CASSPVQGARGYTF	TGTGCCAGCAGTCCGGTTCAGGGGGCGCGGGGCTACACCTTC
TRBV6-4	TRBD1	-	TRBJ1-2	CASRPSGQANYGYTF	TGTGCCAGCAGGCCTTCTGGACAGGCGAACTATGGCTACACCTTC
TRBV14	-	-	TRBJ1-1	CASSHAGGNMNTEAFF	TGTGCCAGCAGCCATGCGGGTGGGAACATGAACACTGAAGCTTTCTTT
TRBV18	TRBD1	-	TRBJ1-4	CASSPTGEREKLFF	TGTGCCAGCTCACCGACAGGGGAGAGGGAAAAACTGTTTTTT
TRBV7-8	-	-	TRBJ2-1	CASSLVVREVGSEQFF	TGTGCCAGCAGCTTAGTGGTCAGGGAGGTCGGAAGTGAGCAGTTCTTC
TRBV3-1/TRBV3-2	-	-	TRBJ1-3	CASSQVPVGFSSGNTIYF	TGTGCCAGCAGCCAAGTTCCGGTCGGTTTTAGCTCTGGAAACACCATATATTTT
TRBV18	-	-	TRBJ2-5	CASSPVTGKETQYF	TGTGCCAGCTCACCCGTGACAGGAAAAGAGACCCAGTACTTC
TRBV30	-	-	TRBJ1-2	CAWSGRASNYGYTF	TGTGCCTGGTCCGGGAGGGCTTCGAACTATGGCTACACCTTC
TRBV7-9	-	-	TRBJ1-1	CASRTLDRQNTEAFF	TGTGCCAGCCGAACCTTGGACAGACAGAACACTGAAGCTTTCTTT
TRBV5-1	-	-	TRBJ2-5	CASSPFGGETQYF	TGCGCCAGCAGCCCTTTCGGGGGTGAGACCCAGTACTTC
TRBV6-5	TRBD2	-	TRBJ2-5	CASTWTSGSQETQYF	TGTGCCAGCACCTGGACTAGCGGATCCCAAGAGACCCAGTACTTC
TRBV7-9	TRBD2	-	TRBJ2-7	CASSPTSGVGYYEQYF	TGTGCCAGCAGCCCCACTAGCGGAGTGGGCTACTACGAGCAGTACTTC
TRBV4-1	TRBD1	-	TRBJ2-1	CASSPPTGGHEQFF	TGCGCCAGCAGCCCCCCGACAGGGGGCCATGAGCAGTTCTTC
TRBV6-5	-	-	TRBJ1-1	CASVGGGTEAFF	TGTGCCAGCGTGGGGGGAGGCACTGAAGCTTTCTTT
TRBV14	TRBD1	-	TRBJ2-1	CASSRTRGTGVITGLAYNEQFF	TGTGCCAGCAGCCGGACCCGCGGGACAGGGGTAATTACGGGACTAGCCTACAATGAGCAGTTCTTC
TRBV27	-	-	TRBJ2-7	CATPEPYEQYF	TGTGCCACCCCAGAACCTTACGAGCAGTACTTC
TRBV7-2	-	few	TRBJ1-1	CASSRTVNTEAFF	TGTGCCAGCAGCCGAACAGTGAACACTGAAGCTTTCTTT
TRBV6-6	TRBD1	-	TRBJ1-1	CASSPTGGKSEAFF	TGTGCCAGCAGTCCTACAGGGGGGAAGAGTGAAGCTTTCTTT
TRBV3-1/TRBV3-2	-	-	TRBJ2-3	CASSQIEGGTDTQYF	TGTGCCAGCAGCCAAATAGAGGGCGGGACAGATACGCAGTATTTT
TRBV3-1/TRBV3-2	-	-	TRBJ1-6	CASGLGSSPLHF	TGTGCCAGCGGCCTAGGGAGTTCACCCCTCCACTTT
TRBV7-9	TRBD2	-	TRBJ2-7	CASSGLAELGEQYF	TGTGCCAGCAGCGGACTAGCGGAACTGGGGGAGCAGTACTTC
TRBV11-3	-	-	TRBJ2-1	CASSRQGVSGVEQFF	TGTGCCAGCAGCCGACAGGGAGTTTCGGGGGTTGAGCAGTTCTTC
TRBV6-4	TRBD2	-	TRBJ2-1	CASSVATSGHDNEQFF	TGTGCCAGCAGTGTCGCAACTAGCGGCCACGACAATGAGCAGTTCTTC